These 30 T cell receptor beta chains were sequenced from one sample in a study of blood T cell repertoires in COVID-19. The repertoire was sequenced with immunoSEQ multiplex PCR; TCRdb's copy has only in-frame clones and lacks some. In the table there are about 410,000 clones, 70% to 90% of which are singletons. Sequenced: peripheral blood. The receptors here all came from a woman aged 35 to 49 with COVID-19, enrolled during active disease.

The chain carries TRBV18 and TRBJ1-1; a weak D match, TRBD1 (6 bases). The germline CDR1 and CDR2 sequences are KGHSH and LQKENI. The CDR3 totals 16 residues. Trimming stripped 4 bases from V and 3 bases from J, with 18 bases between. The CDR3 DNA reads as TGTGCCAGCTCACTCTCTCGCGACAGGTTATACACTGAAGCTTTCTTT. It encodes CASSLSRDRLYTEAFF.

A single count supports this clone. The genes are TRBV4-3 and TRBJ1-2; tentative D call: TRBD1 (5 bases). Germline loops: CDR1 LGHNA, CDR2 YSLEER. V gave up 0 bases and J gave up 4 bases, with 9 bases separating them. The CDR3 sequence is 14 residues long. CDR3 region: CASSQDGGSYGYTF. The DNA of the CDR3 is TGCGCCAGCAGCCAAGATGGGGGGAGCTATGGCTACACCTTC.

This sequence joins TRBV9 and TRBJ2-2; possibly TRBD2 for D (6 bases). The CDR3 is made up of 17 amino acids. The germline gives CDR1 SGDLS, CDR2 YYNGEE. The V gene lost 4 bases and the J gene lost 0 bases, with 16 bases spanning the gap. CDR3 in DNA: TGTGCCAGCAGCCCCCGCGGGACGGGCGCGAACACCGGGGAGCTGTTTTTT. Translation gives CASSPRGTGANTGELFF. The entire variable domain, with the rest obtained from reference TRBV9 and TRBJ2-2, is as follows: DSGVTQTPKHLITATGQRVTLRCSPRSGDLSVYWYQQSLDQGLQFLIQYYNGEERAKGNILERFSAQQFPDLHSELNLSSLELGDSALYFCASSPRGTGANTGELFFGEGSRLTVL.

J is TRBJ1-5 and V is TRBV19; 9 nucleotides line up with TRBD1. The CDR3 sequence is 13 residues long. CDR1 and CDR2 (germline): LNHDA, SQIVND (reference sequence). V was clipped by 6 bases and J by 9 bases; unmatched bases: 6. The CDR3 loop reads CASRGQGWWPQHF. CDR3 nucleotide sequence: TGTGCCAGTAGGGGACAGGGCTGGTGGCCCCAGCATTTT.

This clone was observed a single time. J is TRBJ1-2 and V is TRBV10-3; TRBD1 might be the D (5 bases). Germline V gene data show CDR1 as ENHRY and CDR2 as SYGVKD. The CDR3 extends over 13 amino acids. The V gene lost 6 bases and the J gene lost 2 bases, with 10 bases spanning the gap. The CDR3 coding sequence is TGTGCCATCAGCCAACAGGTGAACTATGGCTACACCTTC. Its translation is CAISQQVNYGYTF.

The V call is TRBV19, the J call TRBJ1-1, with a weak D call TRBD1 (5 bases). Deletions cut 4 bases from V and 5 bases from J, with 14 bases between. Looked up from germline, CDR1 is LNHDA and CDR2 is SQIVND (reference sequence). The CDR3 contains 14 residues. In nucleotides, the CDR3 is TGTGCCAGTAGTAAATCCAGGGCGAGGACTGAAGCTTTCTTT. Protein: CASSKSRARTEAFF.

The chain couples TRBV6-5 to TRBJ1-6; possibly TRBD1 for D (5 bases). CDR1 and CDR2 from the germline V gene are MNHEY and SVGAGI. The CDR3 sequence is 15 residues long. Trimming cost V 11 bases and J 5 bases, with 19 bases left between them. The CDR3 nucleotides are TGTGCCGGATTACGGCGGGGGGTAAATAATTCACCCCTCCACTTT. This encodes CAGLRRGVNNSPLHF.

DNA for the CDR3: TGTGCCAGCAGCTTAGTCTTGACAGCAACTAATGAAAAACTGTTTTTT. It is translated as CASSLVLTATNEKLFF. The rearrangement joins TRBV11-2 to TRBJ1-4; possible D gene TRBD1, 5 bases. Germline V gene lookup returns CDR1 SGHAT and CDR2 FQNNGV. Trimming stripped 1 base from V and 0 bases from J, with 9 bases between. The CDR3 runs 16 residues. Using reference TRBV11-2 and TRBJ1-4 for the parts outside the CDR3, the full variable domain is EAGVAQSPRYKIIEKRQSVAFWCNPISGHATLYWYQQILGQGPKLLIQFQNNGVVDDSQLPKDRFSAERLKGVDSTLKIQPAKLEDSAVYLCASSLVLTATNEKLFFGSGTQLSVL.

The chain is built from TRBV25-1 and TRBJ1-2, with D unclear. This CDR3 spans 13 amino acids. In germline, CDR1 is MGHDK, CDR2 SYGVNS. V was trimmed by 3 bases and J by 6 bases, leaving 11 bases between them. CDR3 in DNA: TGTGCCAGCAGTGACGTCACTCCCAATGGCTACACCTTC. Its translation: CASSDVTPNGYTF.

The CDR3 loop reads CASSVGGGDQPQHF. In nucleotides, the CDR3 is TGTGCCAGCAGCGTTGGGGGCGGTGATCAGCCCCAGCATTTT. The chain combines TRBV9 with TRBJ1-5; possible D gene TRBD1, 6 bases. The CDR3 is 14 amino acids. Per the germline V gene, CDR1 is SGDLS and CDR2 is YYNGEE. The germline V and J ends were trimmed by 2 bases and 5 bases, with 11 bases remaining between them.

This chain uses TRBV27 with TRBJ2-1; 7 positions agree with TRBD2. CDR3 length equals 16 residues. V was clipped by 8 bases and J by 4 bases; unmatched bases: 14. Germline-derived CDR1 and CDR2 are MNHEY and SMNVEV (reference sequence). CDR3 loop: CASRGQAGTRYNEQFF. CDR3 sequence (DNA): TGTGCCAGCCGGGGTCAAGCGGGAACCCGGTACAATGAGCAGTTCTTC.

The rearrangement uses TRBV5-4 and TRBJ2-1; D possibly corresponds to TRBD1 (6 bases). Germline V CDR1 and CDR2: SGHNT, YYREEE (reference sequence). The CDR3 contains 14 residues. The V gene lost 3 bases and the J gene lost 8 bases, with 15 bases spanning the gap. In DNA, the CDR3 is TGTGCCAGCAGCTACCCAAAACAGGGAGATGAGCAGTTCTTC. Translation: CASSYPKQGDEQFF.

The chain employs TRBV7-3 and TRBJ2-2; the match to TRBD1 covers 7 bases. Trimming removed 6 bases from V and 3 bases from J; junction bases left unmatched: 10. Looked up from germline, CDR1 is SGHTA and CDR2 is FQGTGA. The CDR3 is made up of 16 amino acids. In DNA form, the CDR3 reads TGTGCCAGCAGGGATAGTGGGACAGCAGACACCGGGGAGCTGTTTTTT. It yields the protein CASRDSGTADTGELFF.

The chain employs TRBV2 and TRBJ1-5; D might be TRBD1 (5 bases). Germline CDR1 reads SNHLY; CDR2 reads FYNNEI. Trimming stripped 6 bases from V and 3 bases from J, with 18 bases between. The CDR3 is made up of 16 amino acids. The CDR3 region is CASRLGGGEYNQPQHF. DNA of the CDR3: TGTGCCAGCAGACTTGGAGGAGGGGAATACAATCAGCCCCAGCATTTT. The full variable domain, rest sourced from reference TRBV2 and TRBJ1-5, is EPEVTQTPSHQVTQMGQEVILRCVPISNHLYFYWYRQILGQKVEFLVSFYNNEISEKSEIFDDQFSVERPDGSNFTLKIRSTKLEDSAMYFCASRLGGGEYNQPQHFGDGTRLSIL.

This clone was seen just once. This chain connects TRBV9 to TRBJ1-2; TRBD1 matches at 8 bases. Germline lookup yields CDR1 SGDLS and CDR2 YYNGEE. The CDR3 is 14 residues long. V shed 0 bases and J 2 bases; nucleotides not matched to a gene: 0. The CDR3: CASSVGTGNYGYTF. The CDR3 DNA is TGTGCCAGCAGCGTAGGGACAGGGAACTATGGCTACACCTTC. Variable domain in full (rest from reference TRBV9 and TRBJ1-2): DSGVTQTPKHLITATGQRVTLRCSPRSGDLSVYWYQQSLDQGLQFLIQYYNGEERAKGNILERFSAQQFPDLHSELNLSSLELGDSALYFCASSVGTGNYGYTFGSGTRLTVV.

The V gene is TRBV5-6, the J gene TRBJ2-5; a possible D gene is TRBD1 (6 bases). This CDR3 is built from 14 residues. The V end was cut by 0 bases, the J end by 3 bases, with 9 bases between. Germline CDR1 reads SGHDT; CDR2 reads YYEEEE. For the CDR3, the DNA is TGTGCCAGCAGCTTGGGACGGACAGAAGAGACCCAGTACTTC. It yields the protein CASSLGRTEETQYF.

The CDR3: CASSPQGGDSYNEQFF. CDR3 DNA: TGCGCCAGCAGCCCCCAGGGTGGAGACTCTTACAATGAGCAGTTCTTC. The chain is built from TRBV5-1 and TRBJ2-1, with a possible D match to TRBD1 (5 bases). Trimming took off 4 bases at V and 4 bases at J, with 18 bases between the two ends. The germline V gene has CDR1 SGHRS and CDR2 YFSETQ. This CDR3 contains 16 residues.

The V gene is TRBV7-3, the J gene TRBJ2-2, with 9 bases that match TRBD2. CDR3 size: 16 residues. Germline CDR1 is SGHTA and CDR2 is FQGTGA. Losses at the gene ends were 1 base for V and 7 bases for J; bases not matched to a gene: 7. The CDR3 DNA reads as TGTGCCAGCAGCTTAAGCGGCGGGAGGGCCGGCGGGGAGCTGTTTTTT. Encoded protein: CASSLSGGRAGGELFF.

The V call is TRBV10-3, the J call TRBJ2-5, with 7 bases aligning to TRBD2. Germline CDR1 is ENHRY and CDR2 is SYGVKD. The CDR3 consists of 13 residues. Trimming took 6 bases from V and 5 from J; bases not matched to a gene: 6. This CDR3 is CAISQGLRETQYF. In nucleotides, the CDR3 is TGTGCCATCAGCCAGGGACTACGGGAGACCCAGTACTTC.

The rearrangement links TRBV28 to TRBJ1-5, with a possible D match to TRBD1 (5 bases). CDR1 is MDHEN, CDR2 SYDVKM, per germline. V was clipped by 5 bases and J by 2 bases, with 16 bases between them. The CDR3 length is 16 residues. In DNA form, the CDR3 reads TGTGCCAGCAGTCCTCACATCGGGGGAGGCAATCAGCCCCAGCATTTT. Translated, it gives CASSPHIGGGNQPQHF.

This sequence joins TRBV5-1 and TRBJ2-2; D might be TRBD2 (6 bases). This CDR3 region has 15 residues. V was pared by 0 bases and J by 5 bases, with 11 bases between. Germline V CDR1 and CDR2: SGHRS, YFSETQ. CDR3 DNA sequence: TGCGCCAGCAGCTTGGTCGCGGGACGAACCGGGGAGCTGTTTTTT. It codes for CASSLVAGRTGELFF.

The rearrangement links TRBV6-5 to TRBJ1-5; D ambiguous. The germline V and J ends were trimmed by 5 bases and 4 bases, with 12 bases remaining between them. This CDR3 is 14 amino acids long. Germline CDR1 MNHEY, CDR2 SVGAGI. The chain's CDR3 is CASSPVAGNQPQHF. As DNA, the CDR3 is TGTGCCAGCAGTCCAGTTGCGGGGAATCAGCCCCAGCATTTT.

The chain links TRBV28 to TRBJ2-5; D is perhaps TRBD1 (6 bases). V lost 5 bases and J 5 bases, leaving 18 bases between the germline ends. CDR3 length: 15 residues. CDR1 and CDR2 (germline): MDHEN, SYDVKM. CDR3 coding DNA: TGTGCCAGCAGTCATATGTCTATGCAGGGGGAGACCCAGTACTTC. Translated: CASSHMSMQGETQYF.

This chain uses TRBV10-3 with TRBJ1-5; tentative D call: TRBD1 (5 bases). This CDR3 has 15 amino acids. V was cut by 0 bases and J by 7 bases, with 13 bases left in between. Germline V gene lookup returns CDR1 ENHRY and CDR2 SYGVKD. The CDR3 DNA sequence: TGTGCCATCAGTGAGTCGACCCCGGGGGACCAGCCCCAGCATTTT. Its protein product is CAISESTPGDQPQHF.

This chain joins TRBV19 and TRBJ2-3; 8 bases fit TRBD1. This CDR3 is 14 amino acids long. Per the germline V gene, CDR1 is LNHDA and CDR2 is SQIVND (reference sequence). Trimming at V came to 3 bases and at J to 8 bases, leaving 7 bases not matched to a gene. CDR3 bases: TGTGCCAGTAGTATCGGACAGGGAATGGGTACGCAGTATTTT. It encodes CASSIGQGMGTQYF.

The chain links TRBV13 to TRBJ1-1; 8 bases match TRBD1. V trimming: 0 bases; J trimming: 5 bases; junction bases outside the gene matches: 5. CDR1 and CDR2 (germline): PRHDT, FYEKMQ (reference sequence). The CDR3 covers 15 residues. CDR3 protein: CASSLGPGGETEAFF. The CDR3 DNA is TGTGCCAGCAGCTTAGGCCCAGGGGGCGAAACTGAAGCTTTCTTT.

The J gene is TRBJ2-5, the V gene TRBV19; 7 bases are shared with TRBD2. This CDR3 comprises 14 residues. V dropped 3 bases and J dropped 7; count of bases not matched to a gene: 8. Germline V lookup: CDR1 LNHDA, CDR2 SQIVND (reference sequence). CDR3 sequence: CASSMNPSGGTQYF. CDR3 bases: TGTGCCAGTAGTATGAACCCCTCGGGGGGGACCCAGTACTTC.

The chain couples TRBV5-1 to TRBJ2-1, with no clear D. Trimming took off 2 bases at V and 9 bases at J, with 12 bases between the two ends. From germline, CDR1 is SGHRS and CDR2 YFSETQ. This CDR3 region has 13 residues. CDR3 sequence: CASSFSLDGEQFF. Here the CDR3 DNA reads TGCGCCAGCAGCTTCTCCTTAGATGGTGAGCAGTTCTTC.

The CDR3 DNA reads TGTGCCAGCAGCCCGTCGGGACAGGGGAGAGAGACCCAGTACTTC. This translates into CASSPSGQGRETQYF. V gene TRBV7-9 combines with J gene TRBJ2-5, with 10 bases aligning to TRBD1. V lost 5 bases and J lost 4; bases outside the gene matches: 7. The CDR3 sequence is 15 residues long. Germline V gene data show CDR1 as SEHNR and CDR2 as FQNEAQ (reference sequence).

This chain joins TRBV19 and TRBJ1-1; D is unclear. Germline lookup yields CDR1 LNHDA and CDR2 SQIVND (reference sequence). CDR3 length: 15 residues. The V gene lost 5 bases and the J gene lost 2 bases, with 15 bases spanning the gap. The CDR3 loop is CASSSHQLLNTEAFF. The CDR3 DNA reads TGTGCCAGTAGTTCCCACCAACTGCTAAACACTGAAGCTTTCTTT.